One and the same sample provided the 24 T cell receptor beta chains below, sequenced in a study of CD8+ T cells in alopecia areata. RNA extraction was followed by reverse transcription into cDNA, which acted as the sequencing template. Assay: immunoSEQ multiplex PCR; the TCRdb copy retains only in-frame clones and omits some. The repertoire includes 150,000 to 200,000 clones, approximately 53% of them detected once, and approximately 11% sits in the top ten. As for treatment: oral pan-JAK inhibitor, 5-10 mg twice daily. Sequences were derived from CD8+ T cells sorted from blood, sampled at week 24, from a patient treated with tofacitinib. Receptors originate from a human donor with alopecia areata.

This rearrangement joins TRBV7-9 to TRBJ2-7; D uncertain. The CDR3 length is 12 residues. Germline values: CDR1 SEHNR, CDR2 FQNEAQ (reference sequence). V gave up 2 bases and J gave up 5 bases, with 7 bases separating them. The CDR3 region is CASSLSQNEQYF. In nucleotides, the CDR3 is TGTGCCAGCAGCTTAAGCCAGAACGAGCAGTACTTC.

This clone was seen a few times. V usage is TRBV29-1 and J usage is TRBJ2-3, with D perhaps being TRBD1 or TRBD2 (6 bases each). Germline V gives CDR1 SQVTM, CDR2 ANQGSEA. This CDR3 contains 13 residues. V lost 6 bases and J 3 bases, leaving 13 bases between the germline ends. The CDR3 DNA reads as TGCAGCGTATTGGGGGGCTCGACAGATACGCAGTATTTT. It translates to CSVLGGSTDTQYF.

The chain couples TRBV30 to TRBJ2-4, with 7 bases lining up with TRBD2. J was trimmed by 8 bases and V by 1 base; bases with no gene match: 2. Germline V CDR1 and CDR2: GTSNPN, SVGIG (reference sequence). This CDR3 has 12 residues. Here the CDR3 reads CAWSAGRDIQYF. The CDR3 DNA follows: TGTGCCTGGAGTGCAGGGAGGGACATTCAGTACTTC.

The CDR3 sequence: CASSLPLSAHEQFF. The CDR3 DNA reads TGTGCCAGCAGCTTGCCTCTGTCCGCCCATGAGCAGTTCTTC. V gene TRBV5-6 combines with J gene TRBJ2-1; no reliable D call. The CDR3 spans 14 residues. With 1 base removed from V and 8 bases from J, the gap between germline ends came to 13 bases. Per germline, CDR1 SGHDT and CDR2 YYEEEE.

There are a few counts of this clone. V and J are TRBV9 and TRBJ2-1, with D perhaps TRBD1 or TRBD2 (6 bases each). Trimming removed 4 bases at V and 1 base at J, with 12 bases between. The CDR3 consists of 15 residues. The germline V gene has CDR1 SGDLS and CDR2 YYNGEE. CDR3 DNA sequence: TGTGCCAGCAGCTCAGAGGGGGGTTCCTACAATGAGCAGTTCTTC. Translation gives CASSSEGGSYNEQFF.

V usage is TRBV4-3 and J usage is TRBJ1-1; D gene unclear. This CDR3 is built from 14 residues. Trimming left V 0 bases short and J 4 bases short, with 9 bases between. Germline CDR1 is LGHNA and CDR2 is YSLEER. The CDR3 DNA sequence: TGCGCCAGCAGCCAAGATAGCCGGGTCACTGAAGCTTTCTTT. Amino acid sequence: CASSQDSRVTEAFF.

A remark on this clone: Other DNA sequences in this sample translate to the same CDR3. V and J are TRBV4-3 and TRBJ1-5; D ambiguous. Deletions cut 0 bases from V and 0 bases from J, with 6 bases between. The CDR3 is 15 amino acids. Per germline, CDR1 LGHNA and CDR2 YSLEER. The CDR3, as DNA: TGCGCCAGCAGCCAAGATAGAGGTAGCAATCAGCCCCAGCATTTT. Protein product: CASSQDRGSNQPQHF.

In its sample, this clone was seen a few times. The chain couples TRBV29-1 to TRBJ2-1; D uncertain. The CDR3 totals 15 residues. Germline values: CDR1 SQVTM, CDR2 ANQGSEA. Deletions cut 3 bases from V and 3 bases from J, with 15 bases between. The CDR3 bases are TGCAGCGTTGAGGGTACCGAACCTCTCTACAATGAGCAGTTCTTC. Protein product: CSVEGTEPLYNEQFF.

This sequence joins TRBV7-9 and TRBJ1-6, with 7 bases that match TRBD1. The CDR3 has 12 amino acids. The J segment lost 9 bases and the V segment lost 11 bases, leaving 7 bases of the junction unmatched. CDR1 SEHNR and CDR2 FQNEAQ come from the germline V gene (reference sequence). In nucleotides, the CDR3 is TGTGCCGCGGGGACAGTCGGTTCACCCCTCCACTTT. Its translation is CAAGTVGSPLHF.

This chain connects TRBV27 to TRBJ1-2; 9 bases fit TRBD1. Per the germline V gene, CDR1 is MNHEY and CDR2 is SMNVEV (reference sequence). The junction had 2 bases not matched to a gene; V was cut back by 3 bases and J by 6 bases. This CDR3 region has 13 residues. CDR3 protein: CASSFWTGDGYTF. In DNA, the CDR3 is TGTGCCAGCAGTTTCTGGACAGGGGATGGCTACACCTTC.

This clone has only a few counts. This chain links TRBV15 with TRBJ2-1; TRBD2 might be the D (6 bases). Germline V lookup: CDR1 LNHNV, CDR2 YYDKDF (reference sequence). This CDR3 comprises 13 residues. V was shortened by 8 bases and J by 8 bases, with 16 bases between the two germline ends. CDR3 amino acids: CATRLTSFDEQFF. The CDR3 bases are TGTGCCACCCGCCTGACTAGTTTCGATGAGCAGTTCTTC. The variable domain in full, completed from reference TRBV15 and TRBJ2-1, reads DAMVIQNPRYQVTQFGKPVTLSCSQTLNHNVMYWYQQKSSQAPKLLFHYYDKDFNNEADTPDNFQSRRPNTSFCFLDIRSPGLGDTAMYLCATRLTSFDEQFFGPGTRLTVL.

The chain uses TRBV30 and TRBJ2-2, with D perhaps matching TRBD2 (6 bases). Germline V CDR1 and CDR2: GTSNPN, SVGIG (reference sequence). This CDR3 has 12 amino acids. Trimming removed 4 bases from V and 4 bases from J, with 7 bases in between. The CDR3 DNA follows: TGTGCCTGGAATAGCGGCACCGGGGAGCTGTTTTTT. It codes for CAWNSGTGELFF. Filled out from reference TRBV30 and TRBJ2-2, the complete variable domain reads SQTIHQWPATLVQPVGSPLSLECTVEGTSNPNLYWYRQAAGRGLQLLFYSVGIGQISSEVPQNLSASRPQDRQFILSSKKLLLSDSGFYLCAWNSGTGELFFGEGSRLTVL.

This chain uses TRBV29-1 with TRBJ1-5; 7 bases are shared with TRBD1. The CDR3 is 13 amino acids. Germline CDR1 reads SQVTM; CDR2 reads ANQGSEA. CDR3 nucleotides: TGCATCAAAAGGGACAGCCGGAATCAGCCCCAGCATTTT. This sequence encodes CIKRDSRNQPQHF.

V gene TRBV30 combines with J gene TRBJ2-2; unclear D gene. CDR3 length: 13 amino acids. Germline V gene lookup returns CDR1 GTSNPN and CDR2 SVGIG (reference sequence). V was clipped by 3 bases and J by 0 bases, with 5 bases between them. CDR3 in amino acids: CAWRRTNTGELFF. The CDR3 DNA sequence: TGTGCCTGGAGAAGGACGAACACCGGGGAGCTGTTTTTT.

CDR3 coding DNA: TGTGCCAGCAGCCCCTGGGACAGTGAAGCTTTCTTT. It is translated as CASSPWDSEAFF. The gene calls are TRBV9 and TRBJ1-1; 7 bases fit TRBD1. V shed 4 bases and J 7 bases; nucleotides not matched to a gene: 4. CDR1 SGDLS and CDR2 YYNGEE come from the germline V gene. The CDR3 length is 12 residues.

The V and J genes are TRBV19 and TRBJ2-2, with D maybe TRBD2 (6 bases). The V end was cut by 4 bases, the J end by 5 bases, with 17 bases between. This CDR3 has 16 residues. Per germline, CDR1 LNHDA and CDR2 SQIVND (reference sequence). CDR3 region: CASSSRDSDLTGELFF. The DNA for the CDR3 is TGTGCCAGTAGTAGCCGGGACTCAGATTTAACCGGGGAGCTGTTTTTT.

This chain links TRBV27 with TRBJ2-7; 8 bases map to TRBD1. Germline values: CDR1 MNHEY, CDR2 SMNVEV (reference sequence). The CDR3 consists of 14 residues. The trim removed 3 bases at V and 4 bases at J, leaving 5 bases unmatched. The CDR3 region is CASSFQGAGYEQYF. The CDR3, as DNA: TGTGCCAGCAGTTTCCAGGGGGCTGGGTACGAGCAGTACTTC.

The chain has TRBV25-1 and TRBJ2-2; possible D gene TRBD1, 6 bases. Between the trimmed V and J ends, which lost 5 bases and 2 bases, there was a span of 12 bases. The CDR3 has 15 amino acids. Germline V gene data show CDR1 as MGHDK and CDR2 as SYGVNS. The CDR3 here is CASSWSGANTGELFF. In DNA form, the CDR3 reads TGTGCCAGCAGTTGGTCAGGGGCCAACACCGGGGAGCTGTTTTTT.

The J gene is TRBJ1-5, the V gene TRBV27; 7 bases line up with TRBD1. V lost 9 bases and J lost 4; bases outside the gene matches: 6. Germline V CDR1 and CDR2: MNHEY, SMNVEV (reference sequence). The CDR3 has 13 amino acids. CDR3 bases: TGTGCCAGTAGACAGGGCTGGAATCAGCCCCAGCATTTT. Translation: CASRQGWNQPQHF.

The chain carries TRBV29-1 and TRBJ2-3; possible D gene TRBD1, 5 bases. Trimming removed 0 bases from V and 5 bases from J, with 15 bases in between. Germline loops: CDR1 SQVTM, CDR2 ANQGSEA. CDR3 length: 15 amino acids. DNA of the CDR3: TGCAGCGTTGAAGATCCGGAAACTACAGGAGATACGCAGTATTTT. Protein sequence: CSVEDPETTGDTQYF.

The chain has TRBV27 and TRBJ2-6; 9 bases are shared with TRBD1. In germline, CDR1 is MNHEY, CDR2 SMNVEV (reference sequence). CDR3 length: 16 amino acids. J gave up 0 bases and V 6 bases, and 3 bases lay outside the gene matches. The CDR3 nucleotides read TGTGCCAGCAGGCGGGACAGGGTCTCTGGGGCCAACGTCCTGACTTTC. The encoded protein is CASRRDRVSGANVLTF.

CDR3 coding DNA: TGCGCCAGCAGTGAGTTGGACACGGGTAATCAGCCCCAGCATTTT. It yields the protein CASSELDTGNQPQHF. The V and J genes are TRBV10-2 and TRBJ1-5; D is perhaps TRBD1 (5 bases). The germline V gene encodes CDR1 WSHSY and CDR2 SAAADI. CDR3 length: 15 residues. The V gene lost 1 base and the J gene lost 4 bases, with 11 bases spanning the gap.

V and J are TRBV10-3 and TRBJ2-3; D uncertain. The CDR3 runs to 15 residues. With 4 bases removed from V and 3 bases from J, the gap between germline ends came to 14 bases. CDR1 is ENHRY and CDR2 is SYGVKD in the germline V gene. The CDR3 is CAISAASVGTDTQYF. The CDR3, as DNA: TGTGCCATCAGTGCGGCCTCGGTCGGGACAGATACGCAGTATTTT.

This chain uses TRBV7-6 with TRBJ2-5; TRBD2 matches 10 bases. CDR3 length: 19 amino acids. V was pared by 0 bases and J by 2 bases, with 12 bases of the junction left unmatched. Germline values: CDR1 SGHVS, CDR2 FNYEAQ. The CDR3: CASSLARAGGPAHQETQYF. CDR3 bases: TGTGCCAGCAGCTTAGCGCGAGCGGGGGGGCCTGCTCATCAAGAGACCCAGTACTTC.